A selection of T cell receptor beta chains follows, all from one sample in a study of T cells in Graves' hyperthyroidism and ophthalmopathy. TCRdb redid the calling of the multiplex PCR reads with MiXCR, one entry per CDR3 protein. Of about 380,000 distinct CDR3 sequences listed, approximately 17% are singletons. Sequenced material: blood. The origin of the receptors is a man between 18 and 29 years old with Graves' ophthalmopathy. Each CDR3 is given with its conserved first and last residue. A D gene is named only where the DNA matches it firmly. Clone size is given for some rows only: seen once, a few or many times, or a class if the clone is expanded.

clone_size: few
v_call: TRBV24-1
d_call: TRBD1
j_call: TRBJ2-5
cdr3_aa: CATSDSTRTGLQETQYF
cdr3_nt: TGTGCCACCAGTGATTCAACACGGACAGGTTTGCAAGAGACCCAGTACTTC

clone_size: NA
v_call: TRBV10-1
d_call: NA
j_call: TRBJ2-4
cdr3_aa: CASSESGTLGVDIQYF
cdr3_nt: TGCGCCAGCAGTGAGTCCGGGACACTGGGGGTGGACATTCAGTACTTC

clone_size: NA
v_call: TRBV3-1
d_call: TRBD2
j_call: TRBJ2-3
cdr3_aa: CASSRLAGGADTQYF
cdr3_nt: TGTGCCAGCAGCCGTCTAGCGGGGGGCGCCGATACGCAGTATTTT

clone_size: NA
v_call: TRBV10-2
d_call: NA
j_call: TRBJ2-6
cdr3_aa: CASSDGQRSSGANVLTF
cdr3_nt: TGCGCCAGCAGTGATGGTCAGAGGAGCTCTGGGGCCAACGTCCTGACTTTC

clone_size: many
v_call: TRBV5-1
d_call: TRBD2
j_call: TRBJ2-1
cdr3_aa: CASSPGGTPVDEQFF
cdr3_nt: TGCGCCAGCAGCCCCGGGGGGACCCCGGTCGATGAGCAGTTCTTC

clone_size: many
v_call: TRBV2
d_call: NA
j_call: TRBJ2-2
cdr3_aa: CASRIRISTEGVPGELFF
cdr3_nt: TGTGCCAGCAGGATCAGGATAAGTACTGAGGGGGTCCCCGGGGAGCTGTTTTTT

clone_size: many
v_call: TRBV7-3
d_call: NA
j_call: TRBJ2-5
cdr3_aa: CASSPWGSNQETQYF
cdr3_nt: TGTGCCAGCAGCCCCTGGGGAAGCAACCAAGAGACCCAGTACTTC

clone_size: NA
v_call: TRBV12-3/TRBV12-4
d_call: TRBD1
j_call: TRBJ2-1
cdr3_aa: CASSTSTGYNEQFF
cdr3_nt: TGTGCCAGCAGTACCTCGACAGGGTACAATGAGCAGTTCTTC

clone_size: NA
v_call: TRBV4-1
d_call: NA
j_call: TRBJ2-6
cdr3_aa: CASSQGPGASGANVLTF
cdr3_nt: TGCGCCAGCAGCCAAGGGCCCGGGGCCTCTGGGGCCAACGTCCTGACTTTC

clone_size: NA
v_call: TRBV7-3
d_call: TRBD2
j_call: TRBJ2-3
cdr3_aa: CASSETGTSGGVKDTQYF
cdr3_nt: TGTGCCAGCAGCGAAACCGGGACTAGCGGGGGGGTGAAAGATACGCAGTATTTT

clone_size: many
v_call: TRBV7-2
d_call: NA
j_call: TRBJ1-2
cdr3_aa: CASGDGNYGYTF
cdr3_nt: TGTGCCAGTGGGGACGGCAACTATGGCTACACCTTC

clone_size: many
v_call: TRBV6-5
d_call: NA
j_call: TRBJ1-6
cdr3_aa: CASSYSIGVQSSYNSPLHF
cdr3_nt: TGTGCCAGCAGTTACTCGATCGGGGTTCAGAGCTCCTATAATTCACCCCTCCACTTT

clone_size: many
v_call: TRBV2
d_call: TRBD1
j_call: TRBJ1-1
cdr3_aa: CASGADPTGLTEAFF
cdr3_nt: TGTGCCAGCGGAGCTGATCCGACAGGGCTCACTGAAGCTTTCTTT

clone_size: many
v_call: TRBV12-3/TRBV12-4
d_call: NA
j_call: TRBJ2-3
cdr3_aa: CASRGGRTDTQYF
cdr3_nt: TGTGCCAGCAGAGGCGGACGGACAGATACGCAGTATTTT

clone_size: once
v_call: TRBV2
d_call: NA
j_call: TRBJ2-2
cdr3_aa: CASKDPGGELFF
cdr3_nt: TGTGCCAGCAAAGACCCGGGGGGGGAGCTGTTTTTT

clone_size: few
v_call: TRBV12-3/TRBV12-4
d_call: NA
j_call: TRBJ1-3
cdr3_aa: CASLGVVSGDTIYF
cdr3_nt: TGTGCCAGCCTCGGGGTGGTCTCTGGAGACACCATATATTTT

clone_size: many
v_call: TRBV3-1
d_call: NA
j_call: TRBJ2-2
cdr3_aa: CASSQVGQPNTGELFF
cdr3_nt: TGTGCCAGCAGCCAAGTAGGACAGCCTAACACCGGGGAGCTGTTTTTT

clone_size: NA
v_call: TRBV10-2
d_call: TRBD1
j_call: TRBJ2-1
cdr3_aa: CARSAPWTGDRNEQFF
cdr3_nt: TGCGCCAGAAGTGCGCCCTGGACAGGGGATAGGAATGAGCAGTTCTTC

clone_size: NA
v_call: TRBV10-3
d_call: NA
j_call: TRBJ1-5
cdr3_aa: CAISEWQGNQPQHF
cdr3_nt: TGTGCCATCAGTGAGTGGCAGGGAAATCAGCCCCAGCATTTT

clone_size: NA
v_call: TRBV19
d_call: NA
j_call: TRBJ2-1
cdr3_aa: CASKTTEGRWNEQFF
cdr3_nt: TGTGCCAGTAAGACCACCGAGGGGCGGTGGAATGAGCAGTTCTTC

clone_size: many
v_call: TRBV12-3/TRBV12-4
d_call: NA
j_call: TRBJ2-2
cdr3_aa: CASRDAGSAGELFF
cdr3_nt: TGTGCCAGCAGGGACGCCGGCAGCGCCGGGGAGCTGTTTTTT

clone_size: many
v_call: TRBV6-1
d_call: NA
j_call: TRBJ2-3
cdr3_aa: CASSPGPDTQYF
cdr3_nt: TGTGCCAGCAGTCCAGGGCCAGATACGCAGTATTTT

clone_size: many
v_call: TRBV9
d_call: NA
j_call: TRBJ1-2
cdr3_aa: CASSFGMPTYGYTF
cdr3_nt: TGTGCCAGCAGCTTCGGTATGCCAACCTATGGCTACACCTTC

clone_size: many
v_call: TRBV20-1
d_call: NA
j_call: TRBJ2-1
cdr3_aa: CSALPSERQFF
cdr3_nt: TGCAGTGCACTACCCTCGGAAAGGCAGTTCTTC

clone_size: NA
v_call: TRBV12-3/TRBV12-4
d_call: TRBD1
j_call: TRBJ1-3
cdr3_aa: CASRGTGGRDGNTIYF
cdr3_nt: TGTGCCAGCAGAGGAACAGGGGGCCGAGACGGAAACACCATATATTTT

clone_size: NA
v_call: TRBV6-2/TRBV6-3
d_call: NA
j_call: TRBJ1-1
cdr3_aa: CASSFTGTRGFF
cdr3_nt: TGTGCCAGCAGTTTCACCGGGACAAGAGGTTTCTTT

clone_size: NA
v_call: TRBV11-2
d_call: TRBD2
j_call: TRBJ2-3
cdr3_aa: CASTLGRTSGGVTDTQYF
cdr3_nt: TGTGCCAGCACCTTAGGAAGGACTAGCGGGGGTGTCACAGATACGCAGTATTTT

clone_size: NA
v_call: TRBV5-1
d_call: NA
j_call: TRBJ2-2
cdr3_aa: CVSSYTLNTGELVF
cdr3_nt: TGCGTCAGCAGTTATACCTTGAACACCGGGGAGCTGGTTTTT

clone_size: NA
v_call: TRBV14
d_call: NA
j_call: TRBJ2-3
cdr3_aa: CASSQDTGIQYTDTQYF
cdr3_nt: TGTGCCAGCAGCCAAGATACCGGGATACAGTACACAGATACGCAGTATTTT

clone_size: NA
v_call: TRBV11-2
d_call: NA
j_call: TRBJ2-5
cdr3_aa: CASSFRPGDPRETQYF
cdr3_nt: TGTGCCAGCAGCTTTCGCCCAGGGGATCCTCGAGAGACCCAGTACTTC

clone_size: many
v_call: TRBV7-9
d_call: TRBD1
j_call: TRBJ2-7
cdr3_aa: CASSDGQGYEQYF
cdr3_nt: TGTGCCAGCAGCGATGGACAGGGCTACGAGCAGTACTTC

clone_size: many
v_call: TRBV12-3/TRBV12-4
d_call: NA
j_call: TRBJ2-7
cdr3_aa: CASGNYEQYF
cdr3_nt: TGTGCCAGCGGGAACTACGAGCAGTACTTC